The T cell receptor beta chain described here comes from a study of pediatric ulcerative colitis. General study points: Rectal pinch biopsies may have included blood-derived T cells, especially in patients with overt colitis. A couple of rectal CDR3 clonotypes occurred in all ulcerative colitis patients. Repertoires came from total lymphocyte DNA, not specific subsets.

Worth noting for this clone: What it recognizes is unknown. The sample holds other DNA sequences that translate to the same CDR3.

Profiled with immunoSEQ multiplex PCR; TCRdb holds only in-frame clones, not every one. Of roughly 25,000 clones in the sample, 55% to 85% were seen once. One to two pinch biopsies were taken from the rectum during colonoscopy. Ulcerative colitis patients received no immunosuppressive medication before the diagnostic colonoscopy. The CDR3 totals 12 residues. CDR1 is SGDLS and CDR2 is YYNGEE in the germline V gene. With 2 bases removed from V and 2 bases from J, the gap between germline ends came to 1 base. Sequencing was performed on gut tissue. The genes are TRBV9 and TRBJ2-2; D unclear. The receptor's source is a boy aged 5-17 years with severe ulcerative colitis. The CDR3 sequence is CASSVNTGELFF. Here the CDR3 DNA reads TGTGCCAGCAGCGTCAACACCGGGGAGCTGTTTTTT.